Following are 2 T cell receptor beta chains from one sample sequenced in a study of blood T cell repertoires in COVID-19 (dated by TCRdb to between 2020 and 2021). The library was generated by the immunoSEQ multiplex PCR assay. In TCRdb, the immuneACCESS table is reduced to in-frame sequences with V and J assigned. These tables do not hold every clone; where another copy was compared, an unresolved V gene accounts for under half, and the others remain unexplained. A total of a few hundred thousand clones appear in this sample, around nine tenths of them only once. The leading ten clones occupy about 1.5% of the sample. Sequenced: PBMCs or T cells enriched from blood (not recorded which). These receptors originate from a young woman who had been exposed to COVID-19.

The CDR3 DNA reads as TGTGCCAGCAGTGGGGACATCGGTGGCGGCTACACCTTC. Amino acid sequence: CASSGDIGGGYTF. This sequence joins TRBV2 and TRBJ1-2; maybe TRBD1 (6 bases). CDR1 is SNHLY, CDR2 FYNNEI, per germline. The CDR3 spans 13 residues. Trimming shortened V by 4 bases and J by 8 bases, and 14 bases separated the two germline ends.

V and J are TRBV7-9 and TRBJ1-2; TRBD1 agrees at 7 bases. CDR3 length: 15 residues. V lost 4 bases, J lost 1 base, and 6 bases stayed unmatched. In germline, CDR1 is SEHNR, CDR2 FQNEAQ (reference sequence). The CDR3 protein is CASSSGQIFNYGYTF. CDR3 bases: TGTGCCAGCAGCTCGGGACAGATTTTTAACTATGGCTACACCTTC.